Presented here are 14 T cell receptor beta chains from one specimen sequenced in a study of regulatory T cells in long-lasting Graves disease. The sample's time point: newly diagnosed GD, antithyroid drugs for less than 3 months. The TCR library used RNA extracted from PBMCs. Assembly of TCR beta libraries relied on iRepertoire HTBI primers together with Arm-PCR of CDR3 regions. MiXCR was run by TCRdb on the multiplex PCR reads, yielding one entry per CDR3 protein. The sample records 350,000 to 400,000 distinct CDR3 sequences, 15% being singletons. The sample consisted of peripheral blood mononuclear cells (PBMCs), taken at new diagnosis, from a patient treated with antithyroid drugs. The origin of the receptors is a female donor with Graves disease.

The rearrangement links TRBV11-2 to TRBJ2-1, with 7 positions matching TRBD1. This CDR3 is 15 amino acids long. J lost 4 bases, V lost 8 bases, and 11 bases had no gene match. Germline V gives CDR1 SGHAT, CDR2 FQNNGV. CDR3 DNA sequence: TGTGCCAGCTCATTAGATGGGACAGAATACAATGAGCAGTTCTTC. As protein: CASSLDGTEYNEQFF.

This chain connects TRBV3-1 to TRBJ2-2; D not resolved. Germline V gene sequence: CDR1 LGHDT, CDR2 YNNKEL (reference sequence). V lost 4 bases and J 4 bases, leaving 13 bases between the germline ends. The CDR3 spans 15 residues. In DNA, the CDR3 is TGTGCCAGCAGCCCCGGCCTACGCGGCACCGGGGAGCTGTTTTTT. This sequence encodes CASSPGLRGTGELFF. Filled out from reference TRBV3-1 and TRBJ2-2, the complete variable domain reads DTAVSQTPKYLVTQMGNDKSIKCEQNLGHDTMYWYKQDSKKFLKIMFSYNNKELIINETVPNRFSPKSPDKAHLNLHINSLELGDSAVYFCASSPGLRGTGELFFGEGSRLTVL.

This clonotype has ten or more counts. The chain links TRBV6-1 to TRBJ1-5, with D possibly matching TRBD1 (6 bases). The CDR3 runs 15 residues. CDR1 is MNHNS, CDR2 SASEGT, per germline. V was cut by 4 bases and J by 9 bases, with 19 bases left in between. DNA for the CDR3: TGTGCCAGCAGTGTTCTACAGGGTTCTACGAGGCCCCAGCATTTT. It yields the protein CASSVLQGSTRPQHF.

This clonotype was recorded many times. The rearrangement uses TRBV20-1 and TRBJ2-1; 7 positions match TRBD2. The CDR3 has 16 amino acids. The trim removed 3 bases at V and 0 bases at J, leaving 8 bases unmatched. Germline CDR1 is DFQATT and CDR2 is SNEGSKA (reference sequence). CDR3 nucleotides: TGCAGTGCTAGTAGCGGGTCTAAGAGCTCCTACAATGAGCAGTTCTTC. This sequence encodes CSASSGSKSSYNEQFF.

This clonotype was picked up a small number of times. This chain joins TRBV24-1 and TRBJ2-3; 10 nucleotides align to TRBD2. This CDR3 contains 17 residues. Germline V gene sequence: CDR1 KGHDR, CDR2 SFDVKD. J was trimmed by 5 bases and V by 3 bases; bases with no gene match: 10. The CDR3 sequence: CATSDPIQREGQDTQYF. Written as DNA, the CDR3 is TGTGCCACCAGTGATCCGATCCAGCGGGAGGGCCAAGATACGCAGTATTTT.

V and J are TRBV7-9 and TRBJ2-1; D gene ambiguous. The V gene lost 2 bases and the J gene lost 9 bases, with 11 bases spanning the gap. CDR1 is SEHNR, CDR2 FQNEAQ, per germline (reference sequence). The CDR3 length is 13 residues. The CDR3 loop reads CASSLNQGGEQFF. The CDR3 DNA reads TGTGCCAGCAGCTTAAACCAAGGCGGTGAGCAGTTCTTC.

This clonotype was seen repeatedly, ten times or more. This rearrangement joins TRBV29-1 to TRBJ1-1; possibly TRBD1 for D (6 bases). This CDR3 is 13 amino acids long. V was clipped by 7 bases and J by 4 bases, with 16 bases between them. CDR1 and CDR2 (germline): SQVTM, ANQGSEA. This chain's CDR3 is CSARQDFSTEAFF. The CDR3 coding sequence is TGCAGCGCTCGACAGGATTTCAGCACTGAAGCTTTCTTT. The variable domain in full, completed from reference TRBV29-1 and TRBJ1-1, reads SAVISQKPSRDICQRGTSLTIQCQVDSQVTMMFWYRQQPGQSLTLIATANQGSEATYESGFVIDKFPISRPNLTFSTLTVSNMSPEDSSIYLCSARQDFSTEAFFGQGTRLTVV.

V usage is TRBV6-1 and J usage is TRBJ2-2, with 13 bases aligning to TRBD2. Germline V lookup: CDR1 MNHNS, CDR2 SASEGT. The CDR3 covers 15 residues. The V segment lost 6 bases and the J segment 8 bases; nucleotides outside the gene matches: 6. The CDR3 region has the DNA TGTGCCAGCAGAGAACTAGCGGGAGGGCGTGGGGAGCTGTTTTTT. It encodes CASRELAGGRGELFF.

Only a few counts were recorded for this clonotype. This rearrangement joins TRBV29-1 to TRBJ2-3; 7 bases are shared with TRBD2. Germline CDR1 SQVTM, CDR2 ANQGSEA. V shed 8 bases and J 6 bases; nucleotides not matched to a gene: 17. CDR3 length: 15 residues. CDR3 region: CSLTMGGRAADTQYF. The CDR3, as DNA: TGCAGCTTAACCATGGGGGGGAGGGCCGCGGATACGCAGTATTTT.

The chain employs TRBV9 and TRBJ2-5; TRBD2 matches 7 bases. Germline CDR1 reads SGDLS; CDR2 reads YYNGEE. The CDR3 length is 16 residues. V trimming: 2 bases; J trimming: 4 bases; junction bases outside the gene matches: 11. The CDR3 DNA reads as TGTGCCAGCAGCGTTGAATCCGGGGGGAGAGGAGAGACCCAGTACTTC. Translation: CASSVESGGRGETQYF. Full variable domain (remainder filled in from reference TRBV9 and TRBJ2-5): DSGVTQTPKHLITATGQRVTLRCSPRSGDLSVYWYQQSLDQGLQFLIQYYNGEERAKGNILERFSAQQFPDLHSELNLSSLELGDSALYFCASSVESGGRGETQYFGPGTRLLVL.

This clonotype was picked up one time. A junction end diverges from the germline sequence, so it may reflect a read error. V and J are TRBV7-9 and TRBJ2-7; 11 nucleotides align to TRBD1. This CDR3 has 15 residues. Germline CDR1 SEHNR, CDR2 FQNEAQ (reference sequence). DNA for the CDR3: TGCGCCAGCAGCCTGCAGGGACAGGGGGGCTACGAGCAGTACTTC. This gives the protein CASSLQGQGGYEQYF.

This clonotype was detected ten times or more. The V call is TRBV9, the J call TRBJ2-1; TRBD2 agrees at 11 bases. The trim removed 1 base at V and 7 bases at J, leaving 7 bases unmatched. CDR1 is SGDLS, CDR2 YYNGEE, per germline. This CDR3 region has 16 residues. CDR3 sequence: CASSVRSLAGGNEQFF. CDR3 nucleotide sequence: TGTGCCAGCAGCGTAAGGAGTCTAGCGGGAGGTAATGAGCAGTTCTTC.

The table lists this clonotype with many counts. The chain links TRBV5-1 to TRBJ2-1; D is unresolved. V dropped 4 bases and J dropped 0 bases, with 11 bases sitting between them. Germline V gene data show CDR1 as SGHRS and CDR2 as YFSETQ. The CDR3 has 15 amino acids. The chain's CDR3 is CASSPQDGSYNEQFF. CDR3 DNA: TGCGCCAGCAGCCCCCAGGACGGCTCCTACAATGAGCAGTTCTTC.

This clonotype has ten or more counts. This chain joins TRBV7-9 and TRBJ1-2, with TRBD1 as a possible D gene (5 bases). The CDR3 spans 14 residues. Germline CDR1 SEHNR, CDR2 FQNEAQ (reference sequence). Trimming left V 4 bases short and J 4 bases short, with 13 bases between. The CDR3 loop reads CASSSDTSFYGYTF. CDR3 coding DNA: TGTGCCAGCAGCTCGGACACCTCGTTCTATGGCTACACCTTC.